This T cell receptor beta chain emerged from a study of PD-1 blockade in classical Hodgkin lymphoma. The study, taken as a whole, reports: Newly diagnosed patients had diversity similar to the baseline diversity of complete responders.

This clone was seen just once. Its antigen is not known. The patients all showed relapse after autologous stem cell transplantation, while their brentuximab vedotin exposure varied. Only in-frame clones appear in the TCRdb table, and some are missing; sequencing was by immunoSEQ multiplex PCR. The sample lists around 20,000 clones; about nine tenths were seen once. This CDR3 is built from 17 residues. The V segment lost 1 base and the J segment 4 bases; nucleotides outside the gene matches: 10. Germline V lookup: CDR1 SEHNR, CDR2 FQNEAQ (reference sequence). This sequence joins TRBV7-9 and TRBJ1-1, with 9 nucleotides matching TRBD1. This sequence was found in a human donor with classical Hodgkin lymphoma. This specimen was peripheral blood mononuclear cells (PBMCs), taken before the second cycle of nivolumab. As DNA, the CDR3 is TGTGCCAGCAGCTTAGATCTTGCGGGACAGGGTAGCACTGAAGCTTTCTTT. It translates to CASSLDLAGQGSTEAFF.